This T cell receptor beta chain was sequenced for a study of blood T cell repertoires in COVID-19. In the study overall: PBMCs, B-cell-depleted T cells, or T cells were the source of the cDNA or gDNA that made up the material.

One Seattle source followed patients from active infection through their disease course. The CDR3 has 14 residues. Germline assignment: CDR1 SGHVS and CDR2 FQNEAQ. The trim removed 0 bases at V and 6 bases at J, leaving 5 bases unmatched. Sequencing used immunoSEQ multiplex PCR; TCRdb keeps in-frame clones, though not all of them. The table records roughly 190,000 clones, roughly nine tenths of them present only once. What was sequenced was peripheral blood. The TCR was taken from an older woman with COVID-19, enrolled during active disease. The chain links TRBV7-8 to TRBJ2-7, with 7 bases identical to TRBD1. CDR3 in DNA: TGTGCCAGCAGCTTAGCGAAGGGGGCGAGCGAGCAGTACTTC. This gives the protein CASSLAKGASEQYF. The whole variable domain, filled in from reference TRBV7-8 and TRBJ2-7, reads GAGVSQSPRYKVAKRGQDVALRCDPISGHVSLFWYQQALGQGPEFLTYFQNEAQLDKSGLPSDRFFAERPEGSVSTLKIQRTQQEDSAVYLCASSLAKGASEQYFGPGTRLTVT.